What follows describes a single T cell receptor (beta chain). Its antigen is unidentified. Only in-frame clones appear in the TCRdb table, and some are missing; sequencing was by immunoSEQ multiplex PCR. The sample has millions of clones; about 95% are singletons. Germline V gene data show CDR1 as SGHKS and CDR2 as YYEKEE (reference sequence). With 0 bases removed from V and 1 base from J, the gap between germline ends came to 13 bases. The CDR3 has 16 residues. The sample comes from a study of shared clonotypes between healthy human individuals. Across the study: Per-donor plates numbered three CD4 naive, three CD4 memory, two CD8 naive and one CD8 memory. Study-wide points: Genetic and exposure-history diversity was limited by the small donor number.

CD4+ cell separation produced CD45RA+ naive and CD45RA-negative memory subsets. Sequenced material: naive CD4+ T cells sorted from blood. Subset noted: CD45RA+ positively selected. The V gene is TRBV5-5, the J gene TRBJ1-1, with D possibly being TRBD1 (5 bases). The source of this sequence is a man aged 18 to 30 in good health. CDR3 region: CASSLVVRDRNTEAFF. The CDR3 bases are TGTGCCAGCAGCTTGGTTGTAAGGGACCGGAACACTGAAGCTTTCTTT.